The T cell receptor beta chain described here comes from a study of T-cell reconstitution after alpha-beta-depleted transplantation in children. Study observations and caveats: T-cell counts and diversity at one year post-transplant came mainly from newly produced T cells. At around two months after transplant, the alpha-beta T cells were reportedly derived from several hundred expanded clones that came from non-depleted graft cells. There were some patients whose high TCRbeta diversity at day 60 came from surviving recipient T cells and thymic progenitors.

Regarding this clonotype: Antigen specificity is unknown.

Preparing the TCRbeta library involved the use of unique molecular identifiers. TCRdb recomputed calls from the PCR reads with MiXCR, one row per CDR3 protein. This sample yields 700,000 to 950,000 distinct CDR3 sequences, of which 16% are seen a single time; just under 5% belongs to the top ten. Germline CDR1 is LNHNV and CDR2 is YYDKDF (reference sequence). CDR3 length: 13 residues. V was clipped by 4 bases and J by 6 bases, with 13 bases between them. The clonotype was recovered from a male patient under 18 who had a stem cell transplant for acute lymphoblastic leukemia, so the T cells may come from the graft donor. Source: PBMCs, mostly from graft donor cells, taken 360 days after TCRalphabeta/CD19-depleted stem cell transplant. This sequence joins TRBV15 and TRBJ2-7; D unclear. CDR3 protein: CATSNGPAGEQYF. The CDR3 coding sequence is TGTGCCACCAGCAACGGGCCAGCAGGCGAGCAGTACTTC.